This TCR gamma chain came from a study of Vδ1+ human thymocytes. Study-level results: Despite high sort purity, roughly 20% of thymic T cell receptor delta sequences were Vdelta2. In the thymus, TRG and TRD repertoires looked highly polyclonal with Gaussian CDR3 lengths.

This clone was detected only a few times. Its antigen remains unknown. The CDR3 has 11 residues. Germline CDR1 reads EGSTGY; CDR2 reads YDSYTSSV. The V segment lost 12 bases and the J segment 2 bases; nucleotides outside the gene matches: 7. Sequences come from RNA converted to cDNA by reverse transcription. Multiplex PCR used pooled V-gene forward primers and a constant-region reverse primer to amplify CDR3s. TCRdb re-called clones from the multiplex PCR reads using CATT. The table includes about 6,500 gamma-chain clones, about 40% detected once. Thymocytes were sorted as CD3+ TCRVdelta1+ TCRVdelta2- after alphabeta T cell depletion. Vdelta1+ thymocyte sorts reached between about 97% and 99.6% purity.

The receptor was derived from a boy in the first two years of life who had congenital heart surgery. Sequenced input: Vdelta1+ gamma-delta thymocytes from the thymus. Sample subset: FACS-sorted CD3+ TCRalphabeta- TCRVdelta1+ TCRVdelta2- thymocytes. The V gene is TRGV4, the J gene TRGJ1 or TRGJ2. The chain's CDR3 is CALADYYKKLF. For the CDR3, the DNA is TGTGCCCTTGCCGATTATTATAAGAAACTCTTT.